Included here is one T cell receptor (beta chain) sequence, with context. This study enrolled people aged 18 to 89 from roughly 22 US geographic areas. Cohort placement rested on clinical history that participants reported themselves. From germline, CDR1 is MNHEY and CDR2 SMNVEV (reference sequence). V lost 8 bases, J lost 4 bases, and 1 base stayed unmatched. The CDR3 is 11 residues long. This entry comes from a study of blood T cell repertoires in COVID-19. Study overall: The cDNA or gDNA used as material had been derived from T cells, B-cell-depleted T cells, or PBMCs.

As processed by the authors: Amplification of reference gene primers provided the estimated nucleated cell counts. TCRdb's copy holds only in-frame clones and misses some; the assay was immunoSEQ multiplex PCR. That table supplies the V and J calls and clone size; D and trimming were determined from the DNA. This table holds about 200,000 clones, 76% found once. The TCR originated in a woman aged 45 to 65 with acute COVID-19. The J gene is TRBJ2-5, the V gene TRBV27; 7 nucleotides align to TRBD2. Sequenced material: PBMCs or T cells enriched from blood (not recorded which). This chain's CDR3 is CASPGGETQYF. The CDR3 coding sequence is TGTGCCAGCCCGGGGGGAGAGACCCAGTACTTC.